Listed here are 27 T cell receptor beta chains from one sample, sequenced in a study of cytotoxic CD8 clonotypes in ibrutinib-treated CLL. Repertoires were generated with immunoSEQ multiplex PCR, while TCRdb's copy carries only in-frame clones and drops some. Among over 110,000 clones listed, 80% to 95% were seen once. The sample in question was PBMCs, obtained after 12 months of ibrutinib treatment. These receptors all stem from a human donor with chronic lymphocytic leukemia.

This clone was observed a single time. The J gene is TRBJ2-3, the V gene TRBV4-3, with 8 bases that match TRBD2. With 4 bases clipped from V and 1 base from J, the junction kept 10 bases outside the gene matches. The CDR3 consists of 17 residues. CDR1 LGHNA and CDR2 YSLEER come from the germline V gene. For the CDR3, the DNA is TGCGCCAGCAGCCCCCACCAGGGTAGCGGGGGCACAGATACGCAGTATTTT. Residues: CASSPHQGSGGTDTQYF.

The chain is built from TRBV27 and TRBJ1-2, with 7 bases aligning to TRBD1. The J segment lost 2 bases and the V segment lost 7 bases, leaving 10 bases of the junction unmatched. The CDR3 has 15 amino acids. Germline lookup yields CDR1 MNHEY and CDR2 SMNVEV (reference sequence). CDR3 DNA sequence: TGTGCCAGCATTGGCAGCCTACAGGGGAACTATGGCTACACCTTC. It translates to CASIGSLQGNYGYTF.

The chain uses TRBV6-5 and TRBJ2-1; tentatively, D is TRBD1 (6 bases). The CDR3 contains 11 residues. Trimming removed 8 bases from V and 6 bases from J, with 8 bases in between. Germline assignment: CDR1 MNHEY and CDR2 SVGAGI. CDR3 protein: CASLGGNEQFF. The CDR3 nucleotides read TGTGCCAGCTTAGGGGGCAATGAGCAGTTCTTC.

The V call is TRBV2, the J call TRBJ2-5; weak D call: TRBD2 (6 bases). The germline V gene has CDR1 SNHLY and CDR2 FYNNEI. This CDR3 contains 14 residues. V was trimmed by 7 bases and J by 4 bases, leaving 16 bases between them. Here the CDR3 DNA reads TGTGCCAGCACCTTTCGAGGGACTCTAGAGACCCAGTACTTC. It yields the protein CASTFRGTLETQYF.

The chain employs TRBV19 and TRBJ2-2; 7 nucleotides agree with TRBD1. V lost 7 bases, J lost 9 bases, and 17 bases stayed unmatched. CDR1 LNHDA and CDR2 SQIVND come from the germline V gene (reference sequence). This CDR3 has 16 amino acids. CDR3 in amino acids: CASIGRGQGDNWELFF. In DNA, the CDR3 is TGTGCCAGTATCGGAAGAGGGCAGGGGGACAACTGGGAGCTGTTTTTT.

V and J are TRBV28 and TRBJ2-7; D may be TRBD1 (6 bases). The V and J ends lost 6 bases and 5 bases respectively, with 11 bases between them. CDR3 length: 12 amino acids. Germline loops: CDR1 MDHEN, CDR2 SYDVKM. CDR3 sequence (DNA): TGTGCCAGCAGGGCAACAGGGAACGAGCAGTACTTC. Its protein product is CASRATGNEQYF.

The rearrangement joins TRBV7-3 to TRBJ1-1, with D perhaps matching TRBD1 (6 bases). CDR3 length: 18 amino acids. Trimming left V 4 bases short and J 6 bases short, with 27 bases between. Germline CDR1 is SGHTA and CDR2 is FQGTGA. The CDR3 nucleotides read TGTGCCAGCAGCTCCCGTGGGCCCGGGGACAACAGGTCGGCTGAAGCTTTCTTT. Residues: CASSSRGPGDNRSAEAFF.

With respect to this clone: A junction boundary mismatches the germline segment, possibly from a read error. The CDR3 region has the DNA TGTGCTAGCAGCCCGACTCTGGCGCACTCCTACAATGAGCAGTTCTTC. It is translated as CASSPTLAHSYNEQFF. The V and J genes are TRBV7-7 and TRBJ2-1; D unresolved. CDR3 length: 16 residues. Germline CDR1 SSHAT, CDR2 FNYEAQ (reference sequence).

The chain combines TRBV6-5 with TRBJ2-7, with D perhaps matching TRBD1 (6 bases). The ends were cut back, 5 bases at V and 2 bases at J, with 13 bases in the middle. The CDR3 covers 14 residues. The germline V gene encodes CDR1 MNHEY and CDR2 SVGAGI. CDR3 residues: CASSEGTPTYEQYF. CDR3 bases: TGTGCCAGCAGTGAGGGGACACCGACCTACGAGCAGTACTTC.

The chain uses TRBV19 and TRBJ2-7; TRBD2 matches 11 bases. Germline CDR1 is LNHDA and CDR2 is SQIVND (reference sequence). The ends lost 10 bases at V and 2 bases at J; junction bases unmatched: 7. CDR3 length: 14 amino acids. The CDR3 loop reads CATSGTSGPYEQYF. CDR3 sequence (DNA): TGTGCCACCTCTGGGACTAGCGGACCCTACGAGCAGTACTTC. Looking up the rest from reference TRBV19 and TRBJ2-7 gives the full variable domain: DGGITQSPKYLFRKEGQNVTLSCEQNLNHDAMYWYRQDPGQGLRLIYYSQIVNDFQKGDIAEGYSVSREKKESFPLTVTSAQKNPTAFYLCATSGTSGPYEQYFGPGTRLTVT.

The genes are TRBV6-6 and TRBJ2-7, with 10 bases fitting TRBD2. V dropped 8 bases and J dropped 1; count of bases not matched to a gene: 8. The germline gives CDR1 MNHNY, CDR2 SVGAGI (reference sequence). CDR3 length: 15 amino acids. CDR3 coding DNA: TGTGCCAGCCTGCCCAAAGCGGGAGGGTCCTACGAGCAGTACTTC. Translated, it gives CASLPKAGGSYEQYF.

The chain links TRBV29-1 to TRBJ2-7, with 11 positions matching TRBD1. Trimming took 8 bases from V and 5 from J; bases not matched to a gene: 5. CDR1 and CDR2 (germline): SQVTM, ANQGSEA. The CDR3 is 12 amino acids. The CDR3 spells CSTWTGGNEQYF. CDR3 sequence (DNA): TGCAGCACCTGGACAGGGGGCAACGAGCAGTACTTC.

The V gene is TRBV2, the J gene TRBJ1-4; 7 bases agree with TRBD1. The CDR3 sequence is 14 residues long. The germline V gene has CDR1 SNHLY and CDR2 FYNNEI. V was clipped by 5 bases and J by 6 bases; unmatched bases: 6. DNA of the CDR3: TGTGCCAGCAGTTCGACAGGGAGGGATGAAAAACTGTTTTTT. It specifies CASSSTGRDEKLFF.

The rearrangement joins TRBV28 to TRBJ1-2; D not certain. Germline V CDR1 and CDR2: MDHEN, SYDVKM. The CDR3 is made up of 11 amino acids. Trimming pared 4 bases from V and 0 bases from J, leaving 0 bases between. CDR3 residues: CASSSNYGYTF. In DNA, the CDR3 is TGTGCCAGCAGTTCTAACTATGGCTACACCTTC.

This rearrangement joins TRBV7-6 to TRBJ2-7; 9 bases fit TRBD2. Germline CDR1 reads SGHVS; CDR2 reads FNYEAQ. The junction had 12 bases not matched to a gene; V was cut back by 7 bases and J by 5 bases. The CDR3 runs 15 residues. As DNA, the CDR3 is TGTGCCAGCACCCCTTGGGCTAGCGGGATTAACGAGCAGTACTTC. Its translation: CASTPWASGINEQYF.

Note on this clone: Other DNA sequences in this sample translate to the same CDR3. The CDR3 here is CSAHRGGNEQFF. The CDR3, as DNA: TGCAGCGCCCACAGGGGGGGGAATGAGCAGTTCTTC. V and J are TRBV29-1 and TRBJ2-1, with a tentative D call TRBD1 (8 bases). This CDR3 region has 12 residues. The germline gives CDR1 SQVTM, CDR2 ANQGSEA. V lost 7 bases, J lost 7 bases, and 14 bases lay in between.

This sequence joins TRBV18 and TRBJ1-2; D gene unclear. This CDR3 spans 13 amino acids. Germline CDR1 is KGHSH and CDR2 is LQKENI. Trimming stripped 3 bases from V and 4 bases from J, with 9 bases between. In nucleotides, the CDR3 is TGTGCCAGCTCACCCGGGAGCGGCTATGGCTACACCTTC. This sequence encodes CASSPGSGYGYTF.

This sequence joins TRBV19 and TRBJ2-2; D perhaps matches TRBD2 (5 bases). With 10 bases removed from V and 0 bases from J, the gap between germline ends came to 18 bases. Germline V lookup: CDR1 LNHDA, CDR2 SQIVND (reference sequence). The CDR3 covers 16 residues. The CDR3 DNA is TGTGCCACCTCAACTTGGGAGTACGCGAACACCGGGGAGCTGTTTTTT. It encodes CATSTWEYANTGELFF.

This chain links TRBV9 with TRBJ2-1; TRBD2 agrees at 10 bases. V lost 0 bases, J lost 6 bases, and 21 bases stayed unmatched. From germline, CDR1 is SGDLS and CDR2 YYNGEE. This CDR3 comprises 21 residues. CDR3 in DNA: TGTGCCAGCAGCGTAGTGGGCTCGGTAGCGGGAGGACTCACACTGAGCAATGAGCAGTTCTTC. Translated, it gives CASSVVGSVAGGLTLSNEQFF.

The rearrangement uses TRBV7-9 and TRBJ2-7; 11 bases line up with TRBD1. There are 14 residues in the CDR3. J was trimmed by 3 bases and V by 3 bases; bases with no gene match: 1. The germline gives CDR1 SEHNR, CDR2 FQNEAQ (reference sequence). The CDR3 here is CASSFGTGGYEQYF. In DNA form, the CDR3 reads TGTGCCAGCAGCTTTGGGACAGGGGGCTACGAGCAGTACTTC.

The V and J genes are TRBV6-5 and TRBJ2-7, with D hard to call. Germline lookup yields CDR1 MNHEY and CDR2 SVGAGI. V was pared by 2 bases and J by 0 bases, with 8 bases between. The CDR3 runs 14 residues. Written as DNA, the CDR3 is TGTGCCAGCAGTTACGAAGGCGGCTCCTACGAGCAGTACTTC. Translating it yields CASSYEGGSYEQYF.

The chain links TRBV27 to TRBJ2-1; D might be TRBD1 (6 bases). Germline CDR1 and CDR2: MNHEY and SMNVEV (reference sequence). The ends were cut back, 9 bases at V and 6 bases at J, with 9 bases in the middle. The CDR3 totals 11 residues. CDR3 amino acids: CASSRGNEQFF. The DNA of the CDR3 is TGTGCCAGTTCCAGGGGCAATGAGCAGTTCTTC.

V is TRBV2 and J is TRBJ2-2, with no clear D. The CDR3 consists of 12 residues. Trimming cost V 8 bases and J 3 bases, with 7 bases left between them. Germline CDR1 SNHLY, CDR2 FYNNEI. The CDR3 bases are TGTGCCAGCGGCAGTGACACCGGGGAGCTGTTTTTT. Translated: CASGSDTGELFF.

The chain carries TRBV7-9 and TRBJ2-7, with 11 bases that match TRBD2. The CDR3 totals 15 residues. The trim removed 2 bases at V and 4 bases at J, leaving 4 bases unmatched. CDR1 and CDR2 from the germline V gene are SEHNR and FQNEAQ (reference sequence). The CDR3 nucleotides are TGTGCCAGCAGCTTAACTAGCGGGGGAGGATACGAGCAGTACTTC. Amino acids: CASSLTSGGGYEQYF. Variable domain in full (rest from reference TRBV7-9 and TRBJ2-7): DTGVSQNPRHKITKRGQNVTFRCDPISEHNRLYWYRQTLGQGPEFLTYFQNEAQLEKSRLLSDRFSAERPKGSFSTLEIQRTEQGDSAMYLCASSLTSGGGYEQYFGPGTRLTVT.

The V call is TRBV4-3, the J call TRBJ2-7; 9 bases map to TRBD1. Germline CDR1 LGHNA, CDR2 YSLEER. V was clipped by 3 bases and J by 2 bases; unmatched bases: 14. The CDR3 runs 18 residues. This CDR3 is CASSQGVTYRGPTYEQYF. DNA for the CDR3: TGCGCCAGCAGCCAGGGAGTGACCTACAGGGGGCCGACCTACGAGCAGTACTTC.

V usage is TRBV11-3 and J usage is TRBJ1-5, with unresolved D. The germline gives CDR1 SGHNT, CDR2 YENEEA. This CDR3 has 15 amino acids. V lost 0 bases and J 7 bases, leaving 13 bases between the germline ends. CDR3 sequence: CASSLDRILSQPQHF. The CDR3 coding sequence is TGTGCCAGCAGCTTAGATCGTATACTTTCGCAGCCCCAGCATTTT.

The CDR3 coding sequence is TGCAGCGTTGAGGGGTTGGGGGGACCTGGAAACACCATATATTTT. This sequence encodes CSVEGLGGPGNTIYF. The rearrangement links TRBV29-1 to TRBJ1-3; D possibly corresponds to TRBD1 (5 bases). CDR3 length: 15 amino acids. Looked up from germline, CDR1 is SQVTM and CDR2 is ANQGSEA. V lost 3 bases, J lost 2 bases, and 14 bases lay in between.